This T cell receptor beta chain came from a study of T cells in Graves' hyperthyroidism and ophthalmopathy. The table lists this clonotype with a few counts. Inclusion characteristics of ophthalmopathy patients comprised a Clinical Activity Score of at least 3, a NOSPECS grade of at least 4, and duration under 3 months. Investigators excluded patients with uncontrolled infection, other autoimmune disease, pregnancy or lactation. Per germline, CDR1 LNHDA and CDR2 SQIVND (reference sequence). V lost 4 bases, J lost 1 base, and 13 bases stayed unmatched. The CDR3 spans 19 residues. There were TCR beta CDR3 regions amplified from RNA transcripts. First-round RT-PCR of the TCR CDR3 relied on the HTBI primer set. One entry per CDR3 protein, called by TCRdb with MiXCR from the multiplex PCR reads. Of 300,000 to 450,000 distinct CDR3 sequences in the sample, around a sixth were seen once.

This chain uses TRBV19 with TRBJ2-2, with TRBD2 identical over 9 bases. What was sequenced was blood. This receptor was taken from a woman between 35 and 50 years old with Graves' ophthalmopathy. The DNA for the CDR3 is TGTGCCAGTAGTACCTCTAGCGGGACACGAGGTCAGAACACCGGGGAGCTGTTTTTT. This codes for CASSTSSGTRGQNTGELFF.